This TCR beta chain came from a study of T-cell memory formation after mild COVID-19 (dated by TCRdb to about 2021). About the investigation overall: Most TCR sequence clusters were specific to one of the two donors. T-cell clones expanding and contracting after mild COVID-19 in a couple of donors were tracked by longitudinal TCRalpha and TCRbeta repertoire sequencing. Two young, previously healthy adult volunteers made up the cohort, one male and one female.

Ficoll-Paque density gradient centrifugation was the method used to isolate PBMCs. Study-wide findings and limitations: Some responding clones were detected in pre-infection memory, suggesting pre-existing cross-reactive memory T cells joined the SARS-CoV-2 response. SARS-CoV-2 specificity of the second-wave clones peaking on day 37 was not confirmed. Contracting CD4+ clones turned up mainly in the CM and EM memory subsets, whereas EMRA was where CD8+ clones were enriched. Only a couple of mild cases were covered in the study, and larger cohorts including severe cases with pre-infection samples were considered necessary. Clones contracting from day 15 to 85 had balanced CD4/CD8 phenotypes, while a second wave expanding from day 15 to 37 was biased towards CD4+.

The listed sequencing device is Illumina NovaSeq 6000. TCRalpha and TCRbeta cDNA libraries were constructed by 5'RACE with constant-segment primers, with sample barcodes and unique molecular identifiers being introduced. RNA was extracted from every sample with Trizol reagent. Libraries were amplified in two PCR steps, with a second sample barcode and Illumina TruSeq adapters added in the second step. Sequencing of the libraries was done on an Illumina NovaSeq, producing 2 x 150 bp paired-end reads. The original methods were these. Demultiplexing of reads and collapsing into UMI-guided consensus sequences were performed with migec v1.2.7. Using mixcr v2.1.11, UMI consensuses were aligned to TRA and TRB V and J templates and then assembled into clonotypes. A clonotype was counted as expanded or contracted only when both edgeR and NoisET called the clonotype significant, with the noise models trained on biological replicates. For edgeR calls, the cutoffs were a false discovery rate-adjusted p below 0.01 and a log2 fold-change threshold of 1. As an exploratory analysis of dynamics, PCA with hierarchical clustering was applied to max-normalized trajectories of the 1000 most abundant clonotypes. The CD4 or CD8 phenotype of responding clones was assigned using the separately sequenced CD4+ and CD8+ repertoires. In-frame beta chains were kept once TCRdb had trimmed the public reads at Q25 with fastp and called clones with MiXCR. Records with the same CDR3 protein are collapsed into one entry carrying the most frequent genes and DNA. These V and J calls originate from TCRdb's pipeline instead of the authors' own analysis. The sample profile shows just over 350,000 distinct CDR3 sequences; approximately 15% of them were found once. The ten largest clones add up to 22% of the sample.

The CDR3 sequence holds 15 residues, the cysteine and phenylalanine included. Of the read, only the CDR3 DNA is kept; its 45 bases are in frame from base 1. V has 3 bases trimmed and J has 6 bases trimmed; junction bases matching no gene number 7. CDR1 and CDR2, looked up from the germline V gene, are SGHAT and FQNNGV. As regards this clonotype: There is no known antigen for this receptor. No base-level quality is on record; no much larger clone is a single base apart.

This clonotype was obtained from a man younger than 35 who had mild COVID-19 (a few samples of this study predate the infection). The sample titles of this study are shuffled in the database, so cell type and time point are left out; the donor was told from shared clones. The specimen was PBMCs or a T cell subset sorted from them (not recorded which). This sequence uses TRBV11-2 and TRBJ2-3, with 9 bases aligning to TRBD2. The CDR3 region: CASSLRRGGPDTQYF. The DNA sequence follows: TGTGCCAGCAGCTTGAGGCGGGGGGGCCCCGATACGCAGTATTTT.